Reported below is one T cell receptor beta chain. This record comes from a study of T cells in Graves' hyperthyroidism and ophthalmopathy. The CDR3 contains 15 residues. V lost 2 bases and J lost 3; bases outside the gene matches: 5. Germline assignment: CDR1 SGDLS and CDR2 YYNGEE. TCR beta CDR3 regions were amplified from RNA. The HTBI set primed first-round TCR CDR3 RT-PCR. TCRdb passed the multiplex PCR reads through MiXCR, listing each CDR3 protein once. The sample carries 300,000 to 450,000 distinct CDR3 sequences, more than 12% recorded once. The rearrangement links TRBV9 to TRBJ2-3, with 8 bases matching TRBD2. Sequences were obtained from blood. This TCR came from a woman aged 25 to 45 with Graves' ophthalmopathy. DNA of the CDR3: TGTGCCAGCAGCGTGACGGTAGCGGGGACAGATACGCAGTATTTT. Its protein is CASSVTVAGTDTQYF.